There are many counts of the clone carrying this T cell receptor beta chain. The authors prepared the TCRbeta library with unique molecular identifiers. TCRdb re-called the PCR reads with MiXCR, one entry per CDR3 protein. The data contain fewer than 95,000 distinct CDR3 sequences, 9.5% to 15% of them singletons. This specimen comes from a study of T-cell reconstitution after alpha-beta-depleted transplantation in children. CDR3 length: 15 amino acids. Trimming at V came to 6 bases and at J to 4 bases, leaving 10 bases not matched to a gene. Germline-derived CDR1 and CDR2 are DFQATT and SNEGSKA (reference sequence).

The TCR comes from a human donor who donated a stem cell graft to a child with inherited bone marrow failure. This sequence joins TRBV20-1 and TRBJ2-3; 10 bases are a match to TRBD1. Here the sequenced sample was PBMCs from the stem cell graft donor, taken from the stem cell graft. The CDR3 nucleotides read TGCAGTGCAGGGCGGGGGACAGGGGCGGCAGATACGCAGTATTTT. Its protein is CSAGRGTGAADTQYF.